This T cell receptor (beta chain) emerged from a study of identifying expanded T cells in peripheral blood. Study-level results: Clone count variance between roughly two-week samples rose with total template count. Over about two and four weeks, about 15 and 19 clones changed, versus around 1.2 between replicates.

The CDR3 length is 13 residues. Unmatched junction bases numbered 4, after V lost 6 bases and J lost 3 bases. CDR1 SEHNR and CDR2 FQNEAQ come from the germline V gene (reference sequence). Healthy donors had no documented immune events, such as infections, while sampled. Assay used: immunoSEQ multiplex PCR; TCRdb lists only in-frame clones, some missing. The repertoire has 50,000 to 60,000 clones, approximately 83% of them found once; the top ten carry under 20%. Points on this clone: Its target is unknown.

V and J are TRBV7-9 and TRBJ1-2, with 7 bases fitting TRBD1. This sequence originates from a person aged 18-69 years in good health. The material sequenced was blood. The DNA for the CDR3 is TGTGCCAGCAGTTACGACAGGGACTATGGCTACACCTTC. Encoded protein: CASSYDRDYGYTF.